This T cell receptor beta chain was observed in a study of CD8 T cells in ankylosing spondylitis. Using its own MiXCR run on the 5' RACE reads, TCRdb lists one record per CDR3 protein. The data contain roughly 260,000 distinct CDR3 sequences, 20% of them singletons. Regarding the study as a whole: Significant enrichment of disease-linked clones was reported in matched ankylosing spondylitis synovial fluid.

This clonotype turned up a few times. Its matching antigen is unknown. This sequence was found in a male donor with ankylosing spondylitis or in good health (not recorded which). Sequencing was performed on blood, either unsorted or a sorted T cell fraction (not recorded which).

CDR3 in amino acids: CASSSMGRAAGSYNEQFF. The CDR3 DNA sequence: TGTGCCAGCAGCTCAATGGGTAGAGCGGCGGGCTCCTACAATGAGCAGTTCTTC. The V gene is TRBV7-3, the J gene TRBJ2-1; tentative D call: TRBD2 (5 bases). From germline, CDR1 is SGHTA and CDR2 FQGTGA. There are 18 residues in the CDR3. The V end lost 4 bases, the J end lost 0 bases, and 19 bases lay between the germline ends.